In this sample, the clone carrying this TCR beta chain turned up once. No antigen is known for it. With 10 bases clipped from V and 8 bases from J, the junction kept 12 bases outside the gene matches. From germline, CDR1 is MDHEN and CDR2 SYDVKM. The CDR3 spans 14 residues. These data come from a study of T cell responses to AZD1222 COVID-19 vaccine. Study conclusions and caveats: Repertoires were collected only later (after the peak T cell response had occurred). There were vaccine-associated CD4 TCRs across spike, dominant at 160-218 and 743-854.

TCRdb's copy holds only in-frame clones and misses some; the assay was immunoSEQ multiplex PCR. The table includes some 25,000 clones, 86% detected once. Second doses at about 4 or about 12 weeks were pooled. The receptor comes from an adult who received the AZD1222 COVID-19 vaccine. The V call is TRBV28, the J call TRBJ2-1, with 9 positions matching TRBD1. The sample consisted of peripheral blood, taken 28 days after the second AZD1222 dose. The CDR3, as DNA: TGTGCCACCCGACGGGGACAGGGTATGTATGAGCAGTTCTTC. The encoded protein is CATRRGQGMYEQFF.